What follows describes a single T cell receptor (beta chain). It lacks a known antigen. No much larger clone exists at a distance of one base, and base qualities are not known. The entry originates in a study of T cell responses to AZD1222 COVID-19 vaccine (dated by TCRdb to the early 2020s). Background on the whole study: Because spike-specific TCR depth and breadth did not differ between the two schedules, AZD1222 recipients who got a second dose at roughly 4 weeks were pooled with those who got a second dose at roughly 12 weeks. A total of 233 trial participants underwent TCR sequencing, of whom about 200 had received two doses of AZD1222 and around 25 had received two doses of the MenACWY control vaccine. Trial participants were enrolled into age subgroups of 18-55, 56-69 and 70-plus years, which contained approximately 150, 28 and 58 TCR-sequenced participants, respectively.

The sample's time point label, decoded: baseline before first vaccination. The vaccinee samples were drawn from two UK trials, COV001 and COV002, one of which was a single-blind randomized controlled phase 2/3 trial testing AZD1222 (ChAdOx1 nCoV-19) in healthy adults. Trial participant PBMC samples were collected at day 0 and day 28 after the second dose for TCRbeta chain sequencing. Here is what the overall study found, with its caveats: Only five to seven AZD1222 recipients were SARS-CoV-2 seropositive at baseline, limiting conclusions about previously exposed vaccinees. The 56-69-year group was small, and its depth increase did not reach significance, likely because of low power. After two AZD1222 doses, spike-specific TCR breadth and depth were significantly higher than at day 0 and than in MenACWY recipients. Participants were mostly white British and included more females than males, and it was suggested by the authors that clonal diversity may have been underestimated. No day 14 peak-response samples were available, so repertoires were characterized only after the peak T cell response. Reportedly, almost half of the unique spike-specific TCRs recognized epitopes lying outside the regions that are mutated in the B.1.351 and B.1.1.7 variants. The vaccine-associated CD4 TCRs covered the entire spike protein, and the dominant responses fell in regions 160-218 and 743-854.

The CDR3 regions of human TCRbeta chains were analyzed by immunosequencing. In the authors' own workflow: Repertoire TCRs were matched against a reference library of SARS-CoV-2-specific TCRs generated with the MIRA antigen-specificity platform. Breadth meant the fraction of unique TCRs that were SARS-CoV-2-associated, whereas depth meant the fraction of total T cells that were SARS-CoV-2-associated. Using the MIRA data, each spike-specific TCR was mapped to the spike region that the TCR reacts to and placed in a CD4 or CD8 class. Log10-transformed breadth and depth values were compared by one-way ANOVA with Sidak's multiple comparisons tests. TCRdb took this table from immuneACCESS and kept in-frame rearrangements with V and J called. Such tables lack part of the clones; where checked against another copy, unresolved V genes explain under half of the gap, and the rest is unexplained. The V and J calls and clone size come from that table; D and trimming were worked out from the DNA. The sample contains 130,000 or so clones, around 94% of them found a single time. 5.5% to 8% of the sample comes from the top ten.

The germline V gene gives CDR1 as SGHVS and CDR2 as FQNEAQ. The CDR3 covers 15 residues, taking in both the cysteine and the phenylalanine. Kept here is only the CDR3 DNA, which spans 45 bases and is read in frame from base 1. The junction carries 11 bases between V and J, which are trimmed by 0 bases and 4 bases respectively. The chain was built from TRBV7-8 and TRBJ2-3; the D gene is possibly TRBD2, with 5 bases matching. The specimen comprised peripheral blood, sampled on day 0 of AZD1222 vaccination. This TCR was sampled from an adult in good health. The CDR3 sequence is CASSLASSGADTQYF. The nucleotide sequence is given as TGTGCCAGCAGCTTAGCTTCGAGCGGCGCAGATACGCAGTATTTT.